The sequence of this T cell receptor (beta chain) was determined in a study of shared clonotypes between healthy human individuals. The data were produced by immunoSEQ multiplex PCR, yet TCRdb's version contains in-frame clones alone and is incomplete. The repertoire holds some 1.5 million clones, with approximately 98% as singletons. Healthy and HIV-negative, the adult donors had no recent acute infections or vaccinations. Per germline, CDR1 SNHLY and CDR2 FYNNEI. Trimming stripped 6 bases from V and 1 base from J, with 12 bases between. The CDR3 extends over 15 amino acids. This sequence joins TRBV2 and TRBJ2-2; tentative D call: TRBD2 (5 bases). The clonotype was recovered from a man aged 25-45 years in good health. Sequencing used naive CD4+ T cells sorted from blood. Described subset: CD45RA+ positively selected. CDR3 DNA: TGTGCCAGCAGAATGAGGGAGTTGAACACCGGGGAGCTGTTTTTT. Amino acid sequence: CASRMRELNTGELFF.